This T cell receptor beta chain was documented in a study of control samples from healthy donors and cancer patients (dated by TCRdb to about 2020). The protocol used for the library was the immunoSEQ multiplex PCR assay. Drawn from immuneACCESS, this table holds only the in-frame rearrangements with V and J called that TCRdb kept. Clones are partly lost; checked studies trace under half to an unresolved V gene and leave the rest unexplained. Here the sample has just under 60,000 clones; roughly 90% occur a single time. Together, the top ten hold around 1.7% of the sample. On this clone: Its antigen has not been determined. Base qualities were left out, and no much larger clone turns up one base away.

The germline V and J ends show losses of 4 bases and 5 bases respectively, and no gene match explains 6 bases of the junction. CDR1 and CDR2 are read off the germline V gene as SNHLY and FYNNEI. CDR3 length: 15 amino acids, cysteine to phenylalanine. The CDR3 DNA has 45 bases and is translated from base 1. The sequenced sample consisted of PBMCs. The TCR sequence derives from a man aged 40-50 years with colorectal cancer. The rearrangement joined TRBV2 to TRBJ2-1; 9 junctional bases match TRBD1. The CDR3 has the sequence CASSGPGTGHNEQFF. The sequenced DNA: TGTGCCAGCAGTGGCCCCGGGACAGGGCACAATGAGCAGTTCTTC. Here the CDR3 is joined to the reference TRBV2 and TRBJ2-1 genes, and the full variable domain is: EPEVTQTPSHQVTQMGQEVILRCVPISNHLYFYWYRQILGQKVEFLVSFYNNEISEKSEIFDDQFSVERPDGSNFTLKIRSTKLEDSAMYFCASSGPGTGHNEQFFGPGTRLTVL.